A selection of T cell receptor beta chains follows, all from one sample in a study of OX40 agonist ivuxolimab in advanced cancers. TCRdb's copy holds only in-frame clones and misses some; the assay was immunoSEQ multiplex PCR. The table records tens of thousands of clones, 88% of them present only once. Sample: CD4+ or CD8+ T cells sorted from blood, taken in a trial of the OX40 agonist ivuxolimab. All receptors derive from an adult with an advanced solid tumor such as melanoma, head and neck, liver or kidney cancer. The CDR3 runs from the conserved cysteine through the conserved F or W. The D gene is left open where the match is weak. Rows give clone size only sometimes, using once, few, many, or a class for an expanded clone.

d_call	v_call	clone_size	j_call	cdr3_aa	cdr3_nt
TRBD2	TRBV4-3	-	TRBJ2-3	CASSQDFSGVATDTQYF	TGCGCCAGCAGCCAAGATTTTAGCGGGGTAGCCACAGATACGCAGTATTTT
TRBD2	TRBV11-3	-	TRBJ2-7	CASSLDPGLATREQYF	TGTGCCAGCAGCTTAGATCCGGGACTAGCGACCAGGGAGCAGTACTTC
TRBD2	TRBV7-3	-	TRBJ2-1	CASSLTIAGDEQFF	TGTGCCAGCAGCTTAACGATAGCGGGAGATGAGCAGTTCTTC
TRBD2	TRBV10-3	few	TRBJ2-4	CAISESTGGPGKNIQYF	TGTGCCATCAGTGAGTCTACGGGAGGGCCGGGCAAAAACATTCAGTACTTC
-	TRBV27	once	TRBJ1-1	CASSPRDGSEAFF	TGTGCCAGCAGTCCCAGGGACGGGTCTGAAGCTTTCTTT
TRBD2	TRBV7-9	-	TRBJ2-7	CASSLFTSGNYEQYF	TGTGCCAGCAGCTTATTCACTAGCGGGAATTACGAGCAGTACTTC
TRBD2	TRBV10-3	-	TRBJ2-5	CATTLAGEGETQYF	TGTGCCACGACACTAGCGGGAGAGGGAGAGACCCAGTACTTC
-	TRBV7-8	-	TRBJ2-3	CASSLRVPDTQYF	TGTGCCAGCAGCTTAAGGGTTCCAGATACGCAGTATTTT
-	TRBV18	-	TRBJ2-3	CASSRFGDTQYF	TGTGCCAGCTCTCGATTCGGAGATACGCAGTATTTT
-	TRBV6-1	once	TRBJ2-3	CASSEVSSGRTDTQYF	TGTGCCAGCAGTGAAGTGAGTAGCGGCCGCACAGATACGCAGTATTTT
-	TRBV6-5	few	TRBJ1-1	CASTPSRVVNTEAFF	TGTGCCAGCACCCCCTCCCGGGTGGTTAACACTGAAGCTTTCTTT
TRBD1	TRBV7-9	few	TRBJ1-3	CASSPRGQLFSGNTIYF	TGTGCCAGCAGCCCCAGGGGACAGCTCTTCTCTGGAAACACCATATATTTT
TRBD2	TRBV6-1	-	TRBJ2-7	CASSGTGLAVNYEQYF	TGTGCCAGCAGTGGCACGGGACTAGCAGTTAACTACGAGCAGTACTTC
-	TRBV27	-	TRBJ2-2	CASSTDQGQGGSGELFF	TGTGCCAGCAGTACAGACCAGGGGCAGGGGGGGTCCGGGGAGCTGTTTTTT
TRBD2	TRBV18	-	TRBJ2-1	CASSPPATSGYNEQFF	TGTGCCAGCTCACCACCGGCGACTAGCGGTTACAATGAGCAGTTCTTC
-	TRBV7-3	-	TRBJ2-2	CASSLPEAGELFF	TGTGCCAGCAGCTTACCGGAGGCCGGGGAGCTGTTTTTT
-	TRBV7-9	-	TRBJ1-4	CASSLVAVGEKLFF	TGTGCCAGCAGCTTAGTGGCAGTAGGTGAAAAACTGTTTTTT
-	TRBV5-8	-	TRBJ1-4	CASSLSLNEKLFF	TGTGCCAGCAGCTTGTCCCTTAATGAAAAACTGTTTTTT
TRBD1	TRBV6-5	once	TRBJ2-3	CASNLQGSRTDTQYF	TGTGCCAGCAATCTACAGGGGAGTCGCACAGATACGCAGTATTTT
TRBD1	TRBV5-6	-	TRBJ2-3	CASSLPQGADTQYF	TGTGCCAGCAGCTTGCCGCAGGGGGCAGATACGCAGTATTTT
-	TRBV30	-	TRBJ1-4	CAWSTGRTAQTNEKLFF	TGTGCCTGGAGTACAGGCCGGACAGCCCAAACTAATGAAAAACTGTTTTTT
TRBD1	TRBV28	-	TRBJ2-2	CASRAGGADSGELFF	TGTGCCAGCAGGGCAGGGGGCGCTGACTCCGGGGAGCTGTTTTTT
-	TRBV5-5	-	TRBJ2-3	CASSLAEGLADTQYF	TGTGCCAGCAGCTTGGCCGAGGGGCTAGCAGATACGCAGTATTTT
-	TRBV15	-	TRBJ2-1	CATSRVRTAYNEQFF	TGTGCCACCAGCAGAGTCCGGACTGCCTACAATGAGCAGTTCTTC
TRBD1	TRBV13	-	TRBJ2-3	CASSFRQGVGTDTQYF	TGTGCCAGCAGCTTTCGACAGGGAGTAGGCACAGATACGCAGTATTTT
TRBD2	TRBV9	-	TRBJ2-2	CASSPPRASGRSGELFF	TGTGCCAGCAGCCCACCCCGAGCTAGCGGGAGAAGTGGGGAGCTGTTTTTT
TRBD1	TRBV6-1	-	TRBJ2-3	CASSEGDRATDTQYF	TGTGCCAGCAGTGAGGGCGACAGGGCCACAGATACGCAGTATTTT
TRBD2	TRBV28	-	TRBJ2-6	CASSIAGVSGANVLTF	TGTGCCAGCAGCATAGCGGGGGTCTCTGGGGCCAACGTCCTGACTTTC
-	TRBV5-1	-	TRBJ2-7	CASSYDGLTTYEQYF	TGCGCCAGCAGCTATGATGGCTTAACGACCTACGAGCAGTACTTC
-	TRBV4-1	-	TRBJ1-3	CASSQGGRSGNTIYF	TGCGCCAGCAGCCAAGGAGGGCGCTCTGGAAACACCATATATTTT
-	TRBV10-2	-	TRBJ1-2	CASSEGRRDYGYTF	TGCGCCAGCAGTGAGGGCAGGAGGGACTATGGCTACACCTTC
-	TRBV19	-	TRBJ2-7	CASCRPTGYEQYF	TGTGCCAGTTGTCGGCCCACCGGTTACGAGCAGTACTTC
-	TRBV7-9	-	TRBJ1-3	CASSLFGNTIYF	TGTGCCAGCAGCTTGTTTGGAAACACCATATATTTT
TRBD1	TRBV27	-	TRBJ2-7	CASSFSRGQGTSYEQYF	TGTGCCAGCAGTTTTTCGAGAGGACAGGGGACGTCATACGAGCAGTACTTC
-	TRBV15	-	TRBJ1-1	CATSRFSTGNTEAFF	TGTGCCACCAGCAGATTTAGTACAGGGAACACTGAAGCTTTCTTT
-	TRBV6-5	once	TRBJ1-5	CASSPQGSMDQPQHF	TGTGCCAGCAGTCCACAGGGCAGTATGGACCAGCCCCAGCATTTT
-	TRBV9	few	TRBJ1-1	CASSSGRSAEAFF	TGTGCCAGCAGTTCAGGGAGGAGCGCTGAAGCTTTCTTT
-	TRBV19	-	TRBJ1-2	CASMGRTENYGYTF	TGTGCCAGTATGGGGAGGACAGAAAACTATGGCTACACCTTC
TRBD1	TRBV18	-	TRBJ2-4	CASSRDSLAKNIQYF	TGTGCCAGCTCACGGGACAGTCTAGCCAAAAACATTCAGTACTTC
-	TRBV6-1	-	TRBJ2-3	CASSEAVRGDTQYF	TGTGCCAGCAGTGAAGCTGTCAGAGGAGATACGCAGTATTTT
-	TRBV2	-	TRBJ2-7	CASRIGGGVDEQYF	TGTGCCAGCCGGATAGGGGGAGGTGTCGACGAGCAGTACTTC
-	TRBV5-1	-	TRBJ2-2	CASSLVGTGELFF	TGCGCCAGCAGCTTGGTGGGTACCGGGGAGCTGTTTTTT
TRBD2	TRBV5-1	-	TRBJ2-7	CASSSGLAPTYEQYF	TGCGCCAGCAGCTCAGGACTAGCGCCTACCTACGAGCAGTACTTC
-	TRBV18	-	TRBJ1-5	CASSPRSGPGGNQPQHF	TGTGCCAGCTCACCACGATCGGGGCCGGGGGGCAATCAGCCCCAGCATTTT
-	TRBV4-3	-	TRBJ2-2	CASSQGAGVTGELFF	TGCGCCAGCAGCCAAGGGGCAGGGGTCACCGGGGAGCTGTTTTTT
TRBD1	TRBV28	-	TRBJ2-5	CASGTAYQETQYF	TGTGCCAGCGGGACAGCCTACCAAGAGACCCAGTACTTC
-	TRBV5-1	-	TRBJ2-3	CASSGYLGPTDTQYF	TGCGCCAGCAGCGGGTACCTGGGGCCCACAGATACGCAGTATTTT
-	TRBV23-1	-	TRBJ2-7	CASSSGLFHSYEQYF	TGCGCCAGCAGTTCGGGGTTATTTCACTCCTACGAGCAGTACTTC
TRBD2	TRBV7-3	-	TRBJ2-1	CASSSLGTSLYNEQFF	TGTGCCAGCAGCTCCTTAGGGACTAGCCTTTACAATGAGCAGTTCTTC
-	TRBV19	once	TRBJ2-1	CASSILRGKINNEQFF	TGTGCCAGTAGTATCCTCCGTGGAAAAATTAACAATGAGCAGTTCTTC
-	TRBV7-8	-	TRBJ1-3	CASSLGGSDTIYF	TGTGCCAGCAGCTTAGGGGGGTCCGACACCATATATTTT
-	TRBV7-2	-	TRBJ2-3	CASSLYPAGSTDTQYF	TGTGCCAGCAGCTTATATCCAGCGGGTAGCACAGATACGCAGTATTTT
TRBD2	TRBV29-1	-	TRBJ2-5	CSAGGTSGQETQYF	TGCAGCGCCGGTGGGACTAGCGGGCAAGAGACCCAGTACTTC
TRBD2	TRBV6-1	once	TRBJ2-7	CASSWTSGSLHEQYF	TGTGCCAGCAGTTGGACTAGCGGGAGTCTCCACGAGCAGTACTTC
-	TRBV16	-	TRBJ1-1	CASSHRGHSNTEAFF	TGTGCCAGCAGCCACCGAGGACACTCGAACACTGAAGCTTTCTTT
-	TRBV7-9	few	TRBJ1-2	CASSLQAGENYGYTF	TGTGCCAGCAGCTTACAGGCAGGGGAGAACTATGGCTACACCTTC
-	TRBV18	-	TRBJ1-1	CASSEHAGNTEAFF	TGTGCCAGCTCAGAACACGCGGGGAACACTGAAGCTTTCTTT
-	TRBV5-1	few	TRBJ1-1	CASSYGNGAEAFF	TGCGCCAGCAGCTATGGGAACGGCGCTGAAGCTTTCTTT
TRBD1	TRBV19	-	TRBJ1-1	CASSMSQGVAMNTEAFF	TGTGCCAGTAGTATGAGTCAGGGGGTAGCCATGAACACTGAAGCTTTCTTT